The TCR beta chain described here comes from a study of cytomegalovirus exposure and HLA in healthy donors. Overall study results and limits: In a later analysis, most CMV-associated TCR beta chains appeared HLA-restricted.

Note on this clone: Antigen unknown.

Researchers ran the PCR with 60 Vbeta and 13 Jbeta primers. TCRdb's table, derived via immunoSEQ multiplex PCR, lists solely in-frame clones and lacks some. Altogether fewer than 250,000 clones are present, about 89% being singletons, with the ten largest covering roughly 1.3%. Looked up from germline, CDR1 is SEHNR and CDR2 is FQNEAQ (reference sequence). CDR3 length: 16 amino acids. J was trimmed by 3 bases and V by 3 bases; bases with no gene match: 4. The sequenced material came from PBMCs. The gene calls are TRBV7-9 and TRBJ2-5; 13 nucleotides align to TRBD2. The origin of this receptor is a man aged 30 to 45 in good health and CMV-seronegative. The CDR3 protein is CASSFTSGGAKETQYF. In DNA, the CDR3 is TGTGCCAGCAGCTTTACTAGCGGGGGGGCTAAAGAGACCCAGTACTTC.